What follows are 9 T cell receptor beta chains derived from one specimen sequenced in a study of T cells in Graves' hyperthyroidism and ophthalmopathy. RNA transcripts provided the source from which TCR beta CDR3 regions were amplified. HTBI primers were used for first-round RT-PCR of the TCR CDR3. TCRdb redid the calling of the multiplex PCR reads with MiXCR, one entry per CDR3 protein. The data show about 560,000 distinct CDR3 sequences, with roughly 17% seen just once and more than 15% held by the top ten. The material sequenced was blood. These receptors were taken from a young woman with Graves' hyperthyroidism.

The table lists this clonotype with many counts. The chain links TRBV28 to TRBJ2-7; possibly TRBD2 for D (6 bases). The length of the CDR3 is 14 residues. The germline V and J ends were trimmed by 2 bases and 2 bases, with 10 bases remaining between them. Germline assignment: CDR1 MDHEN and CDR2 SYDVKM. The CDR3 protein is CASSLSGGAYEQYF. The CDR3 DNA reads as TGTGCCAGCAGTTTAAGTGGAGGGGCCTACGAGCAGTACTTC.

This clonotype was seen many times. This chain links TRBV19 with TRBJ2-3; D is possibly TRBD2 (5 bases). The germline V and J ends were trimmed by 3 bases and 5 bases, with 12 bases remaining between them. CDR3 length equals 14 residues. CDR1 is LNHDA, CDR2 SQIVND, per germline (reference sequence). The CDR3 DNA reads as TGTGCCAGTAGTATTAGAGGGAGACGAGATACGCAGTATTTT. Protein sequence: CASSIRGRRDTQYF.

This chain connects TRBV24-1 to TRBJ2-2; D ambiguous. The germline V gene has CDR1 KGHDR and CDR2 SFDVKD. This CDR3 is built from 15 residues. The V end was cut by 0 bases, the J end by 1 base, with 5 bases between. Here the CDR3 DNA reads TGTGCCACCAGTGATTTGGAGTGGAACACCGGGGAGCTGTTTTTT. Translated, it gives CATSDLEWNTGELFF.

The rearrangement joins TRBV6-2 or TRBV6-3 to TRBJ2-5; a weak D match, TRBD1 (6 bases). V was shortened by 2 bases and J by 7 bases, with 8 bases between the two germline ends. The germline V gene encodes CDR1 MNHEY and CDR2 SVGEGT. The CDR3 covers 12 residues. CDR3 region: CASSYVGGTQYF. CDR3 bases: TGTGCCAGCAGTTACGTAGGGGGGACCCAGTACTTC.

This clonotype was observed at least ten times. This chain uses TRBV10-2 with TRBJ2-7, with 10 bases matching TRBD1. Germline CDR1 is WSHSY and CDR2 is SAAADI. CDR3 length equals 16 residues. Losses at the gene ends were 6 bases for V and 3 bases for J; bases not matched to a gene: 11. The CDR3 nucleotides read TGCGCCAGCAGCCCGGGGGACAGGGGTGGGAACTACGAGCAGTACTTC. Translation: CASSPGDRGGNYEQYF.

V usage is TRBV20-1 and J usage is TRBJ2-4; TRBD2 matches 13 bases. V gave up 4 bases and J gave up 0 bases; unmatched junction bases: 6. CDR1 is DFQATT, CDR2 SNEGSKA, per germline (reference sequence). The CDR3 extends over 17 amino acids. CDR3 nucleotides: TGCAGTGCTACGGGACTAGCGGGAACCGCAGCCAAAAACATTCAGTACTTC. Its translation: CSATGLAGTAAKNIQYF.

Details on this clonotype: This may stem from a read error, because a much larger clone lies one nucleotide away. The genes are TRBV7-9 and TRBJ2-7; the match to TRBD1 covers 11 bases. Germline V lookup: CDR1 SEHNR, CDR2 FQNEAQ (reference sequence). The CDR3 is made up of 15 amino acids. CDR3 nucleotide sequence: TGTGCCAGCAGCTTTATAGGACAGGGGGCCCACGAGCGGTACTTC. This translates into CASSFIGQGAHERYF.

This clonotype was found a few times. This sequence joins TRBV3-1 and TRBJ2-5, with 9 bases fitting TRBD2. This CDR3 comprises 16 residues. J was trimmed by 4 bases and V by 0 bases; bases with no gene match: 6. In germline, CDR1 is LGHDT, CDR2 YNNKEL (reference sequence). The CDR3 sequence: CASSQDAGGPSETQYF. The DNA for the CDR3 is TGTGCCAGCAGCCAAGATGCGGGAGGGCCGTCAGAGACCCAGTACTTC.

This clonotype has just a few counts. This rearrangement joins TRBV7-8 to TRBJ2-1; no clear D. Germline values: CDR1 SGHVS, CDR2 FQNEAQ. V was cut by 3 bases and J by 8 bases, with 11 bases left in between. The CDR3 is made up of 13 amino acids. CDR3 sequence (DNA): TGTGCCAGCAGCTTTTTCTATTTCTATGAGCAGTTCTTC. Translating gives CASSFFYFYEQFF.